A single sample gave rise to the 26 T cell receptor beta chains below, sequenced in a study of CD8+CD57+ T cells in acquired aplastic anemia. Genomic DNA, serving as template, underwent TCR beta VDJ and CDR3 profiling. One entry per CDR3 protein, called by TCRdb with MiXCR from the reads. Of around 170,000 distinct CDR3 sequences listed, around 60% were seen once; the top ten hold 45%. The specimen was sorted CD4+, CD8+, or CD8+CD57+ T cells (not recorded which) from PBMCs. The receptor source for this set is a human donor in good health.

V usage is TRBV4-2 and J usage is TRBJ2-7; 7 bases are shared with TRBD2. The CDR3 contains 18 residues. Per germline, CDR1 LGHNA and CDR2 YNFKEQ. Trimming at V came to 2 bases and at J to 4 bases, leaving 17 bases not matched to a gene. CDR3 bases: TGTGCCAGCAGCCAATTGGACCCGTGGATAACGGGGGGTTACGAGCAGTACTTC. This translates into CASSQLDPWITGGYEQYF.

This clonotype is a singleton in its sample. V and J are TRBV7-2 and TRBJ1-1; possibly TRBD1 for D (5 bases). The V end lost 5 bases, the J end lost 7 bases, and 20 bases lay between the germline ends. Looked up from germline, CDR1 is SGHTA and CDR2 is FQGNSA. The CDR3 covers 15 residues. As DNA, the CDR3 is TGTGCCAGCAGCAAAGACGGACACCCTCGGGATGAAGCTTTCTTT. Encoded protein: CASSKDGHPRDEAFF.

This clonotype was counted once. The chain couples TRBV5-1 to TRBJ2-3; 7 bases are shared with TRBD2. The CDR3 runs 15 residues. Trimming at V came to 4 bases and at J to 0 bases, leaving 5 bases not matched to a gene. Germline assignment: CDR1 SGHRS and CDR2 YFSETQ. The CDR3 DNA reads TGCGCCAGCAGCGTGACTAGCACGAGCACAGATACGCAGTATTTT. Residues: CASSVTSTSTDTQYF.

This clonotype has ten or more counts. The V call is TRBV20-1, the J call TRBJ1-1, with 10 bases aligning to TRBD1. V shed 6 bases, J shed 1 base, and the junction held 5 bases outside the gene matches. Germline V gives CDR1 DFQATT, CDR2 SNEGSKA (reference sequence). This CDR3 region has 14 residues. CDR3: CSAKGQGSNTEAFF. DNA for the CDR3: TGCAGTGCGAAGGGACAGGGGTCGAACACTGAAGCTTTCTTT.

J is TRBJ1-1 and V is TRBV10-1; D gene ambiguous. The CDR3 contains 14 residues. Germline assignment: CDR1 WNHNN and CDR2 SYGVQD (reference sequence). Trimming left V 2 bases short and J 3 bases short, with 10 bases between. CDR3 sequence (DNA): TGCGCCAGCAGTGAGCCCGTCGGGTACACTGAAGCTTTCTTT. It is translated as CASSEPVGYTEAFF.

V is TRBV24-1 and J is TRBJ2-1; 7 bases map to TRBD2. There are 14 residues in the CDR3. V was pared by 5 bases and J by 6 bases, with 6 bases of the junction left unmatched. Germline-derived CDR1 and CDR2 are KGHDR and SFDVKD. The CDR3, as DNA: TGTGCCACCAGTGGGGGGGGATCTGGCAATGAGCAGTTCTTC. Its protein is CATSGGGSGNEQFF.

CDR3 nucleotides: TGTGCCACCAGTGGGACAGGGCGTTTAGGGAATGAGCAGTTCTTC. This gives the protein CATSGTGRLGNEQFF. The chain is built from TRBV24-1 and TRBJ2-1, with 8 bases matching TRBD1. With 5 bases clipped from V and 7 bases from J, the junction kept 9 bases outside the gene matches. Germline CDR1 reads KGHDR; CDR2 reads SFDVKD. CDR3 length: 15 amino acids.

This clonotype has a single count. J is TRBJ1-5 and V is TRBV20-1; TRBD1 aligns across 11 bases. The V and J ends lost 0 bases and 14 bases, in that order; junction bases with no gene match: 15. CDR3 size: 16 residues. Looked up from germline, CDR1 is DFQATT and CDR2 is SNEGSKA (reference sequence). CDR3 coding DNA: TGCAGTGCTAGAGAGGACAGGGGGCCCGGGTCGTACAATGAGCATTTT. It specifies CSAREDRGPGSYNEHF.

The rearrangement joins TRBV9 to TRBJ1-5; TRBD1 might be the D (5 bases). This CDR3 contains 15 residues. Germline loops: CDR1 SGDLS, CDR2 YYNGEE. The V end lost 5 bases, the J end lost 3 bases, and 15 bases lay between the germline ends. CDR3 amino acids: CASSPTVNINQPQHF. CDR3 bases: TGTGCCAGCAGTCCGACAGTAAACATCAATCAGCCCCAGCATTTT. The full variable domain, its missing parts supplied by reference TRBV9 and TRBJ1-5, is DSGVTQTPKHLITATGQRVTLRCSPRSGDLSVYWYQQSLDQGLQFLIQYYNGEERAKGNILERFSAQQFPDLHSELNLSSLELGDSALYFCASSPTVNINQPQHFGDGTRLSIL.

A note on this clonotype: It may be a read error: a sequence one base away is much more abundant. This chain links TRBV11-2 with TRBJ1-1; D remains unclear. Per germline, CDR1 SGHAT and CDR2 FQNNGV. This CDR3 is built from 11 residues. The CDR3 sequence is CASSLVTEALF. The CDR3, as DNA: TGTGCCAGCAGCTTAGTAACTGAAGCTCTCTTT.

This chain joins TRBV5-1 and TRBJ2-5; 11 bases agree with TRBD2. Germline CDR1 is SGHRS and CDR2 is YFSETQ. J was trimmed by 5 bases and V by 4 bases; bases with no gene match: 22. The CDR3 contains 20 residues. The CDR3 loop reads CASSLPTNTLTSGSFETQYF. The CDR3 DNA follows: TGCGCCAGCAGCCTTCCCACCAACACTTTAACTAGCGGGAGCTTTGAGACCCAGTACTTC.

The J gene is TRBJ1-5, the V gene TRBV15; 7 bases map to TRBD1. Germline values: CDR1 LNHNV, CDR2 YYDKDF (reference sequence). There are 16 residues in the CDR3. V shed 3 bases, J shed 5 bases, and the junction held 10 bases outside the gene matches. The CDR3 loop reads CATSRDSTGTYQPQHF. The CDR3 DNA sequence: TGTGCCACCAGCAGGGACTCGACAGGGACCTATCAGCCCCAGCATTTT.

In regard to this clonotype: This may be a read error, as it is one base from a much larger clone. The chain uses TRBV5-4 and TRBJ2-1; D gene uncertain. V lost 2 bases, J lost 0 bases, and 12 bases lay in between. Per germline, CDR1 SGHNT and CDR2 YYREEE (reference sequence). This CDR3 spans 16 amino acids. CDR3 region: CASSFLPRSSYNEQFF. The CDR3 DNA reads TGTGCCAGCAGCTTCCTTCCGCGGAGCTCCTACAATGAGCAGTTCTTC.

As regards this clonotype: At one of its ends the junction is not consistent with the germline gene, which may arise from a read error. The chain uses TRBV20-1 and TRBJ1-1; 8 positions match TRBD1. Germline values: CDR1 DFQATT, CDR2 SNEGSKA (reference sequence). There are 14 residues in the CDR3. The CDR3 coding sequence is TGCAGTGCTAGAGAGGACAGGGTGAACACTGAAGCTCTCTTT. Amino acid sequence: CSAREDRVNTEALF.

The chain joins TRBV20-1 to TRBJ2-7, with D tentatively TRBD2 (5 bases). Germline V gives CDR1 DFQATT, CDR2 SNEGSKA (reference sequence). Trimming took 4 bases from V and 3 from J, leaving 19 bases between them. The CDR3 is made up of 15 amino acids. The CDR3 reads CSATHPTRRSYEQYF. DNA for the CDR3: TGCAGTGCTACCCATCCGACGCGGAGGAGCTACGAGCAGTACTTC.

Worth noting for this clonotype: The junction does not match germline at one end; this may be a read error. This chain connects TRBV5-1 to TRBJ2-7; no reliable D call. CDR1 and CDR2 from the germline V gene are SGHRS and YFSETQ. CDR3 length: 14 amino acids. CDR3 sequence reads: CASSADLSSYEQYF. The CDR3 bases are TGTGCCAGCAGTGCGGACCTGAGCTCCTACGAGCAGTACTTC.

The genes are TRBV9 and TRBJ1-1, with D maybe TRBD1 (5 bases). The length of the CDR3 is 16 residues. Germline CDR1 is SGDLS and CDR2 is YYNGEE. V lost 3 bases and J lost 0, with 15 bases in between. The CDR3 region has the DNA TGTGCCAGCAGCGCCGCCCCCGGACACCTGAACACTGAAGCTTTCTTT. As protein: CASSAAPGHLNTEAFF. Full variable domain (rest looked up from reference TRBV9 and TRBJ1-1): DSGVTQTPKHLITATGQRVTLRCSPRSGDLSVYWYQQSLDQGLQFLIQYYNGEERAKGNILERFSAQQFPDLHSELNLSSLELGDSALYFCASSAAPGHLNTEAFFGQGTRLTVV.

This clonotype has just one count. This chain connects TRBV20-1 to TRBJ2-1; the match to TRBD2 covers 8 bases. The CDR3 consists of 13 residues. Germline V gives CDR1 DFQATT, CDR2 SNEGSKA (reference sequence). V was clipped by 3 bases and J by 12 bases; unmatched bases: 10. The CDR3 loop is CSAREGTGGLQFF. CDR3 coding DNA: TGCAGTGCTAGGGAAGGGACGGGAGGGCTGCAGTTCTTC.

The chain carries TRBV12-3 or TRBV12-4 and TRBJ1-5, with a tentative D call TRBD1 (6 bases). The length of the CDR3 is 13 residues. V was shortened by 7 bases and J by 6 bases, with 13 bases between the two germline ends. The CDR3 spells CASIQQGGQPQHF. The CDR3 DNA follows: TGTGCCAGCATTCAACAGGGAGGTCAGCCCCAGCATTTT.

The chain uses TRBV5-1 and TRBJ2-5; 10 nucleotides line up with TRBD1. The germline gives CDR1 SGHRS, CDR2 YFSETQ. J lost 4 bases, V lost 3 bases, and 9 bases had no gene match. CDR3 length: 16 amino acids. Here the CDR3 reads CASSSVGDRGGETQYF. The DNA for the CDR3 is TGCGCCAGCAGCTCCGTAGGGGACAGGGGCGGAGAGACCCAGTACTTC.

The chain links TRBV5-1 to TRBJ2-7; 12 bases fit TRBD1. The germline V gene has CDR1 SGHRS and CDR2 YFSETQ. The CDR3 has 15 amino acids. V lost 2 bases, J lost 4 bases, and 4 bases stayed unmatched. The CDR3 nucleotides read TGCGCCAGCAGCTTCCGGGACAGGGGGCTTTACGAGCAGTACTTC. It encodes CASSFRDRGLYEQYF.

V usage is TRBV20-1 and J usage is TRBJ1-6; D gene ambiguous. V was cut by 0 bases and J by 12 bases, with 12 bases left in between. Germline CDR1 reads DFQATT; CDR2 reads SNEGSKA (reference sequence). The CDR3 has 13 amino acids. The CDR3 here is CSARDPTGEPLHF. DNA for the CDR3: TGCAGTGCTAGAGATCCCACGGGCGAACCCCTCCACTTT.

The chain combines TRBV19 with TRBJ2-4; 12 bases line up with TRBD2. CDR3 length: 17 amino acids. The trim removed 5 bases at V and 2 bases at J, leaving 7 bases unmatched. Germline assignment: CDR1 LNHDA and CDR2 SQIVND (reference sequence). The CDR3 coding sequence is TGTGCCAGTAGTTTAGGAGGACTAGCGGGGACCAAAAACATTCAGTACTTC. Encoded protein: CASSLGGLAGTKNIQYF.

The V and J genes are TRBV7-8 and TRBJ2-7, with D possibly being TRBD2 (6 bases). In germline, CDR1 is SGHVS, CDR2 FQNEAQ. V lost 6 bases and J 1 base, leaving 16 bases between the germline ends. The CDR3 has 15 residues. The DNA of the CDR3 is TGTGCCAGCAGAGTGGACTATCCGTCATCCTACGAGCAGTACTTC. Its protein product is CASRVDYPSSYEQYF.

V usage is TRBV29-1 and J usage is TRBJ2-5; tentative D call: TRBD1 (5 bases). The CDR3 contains 12 residues. Germline values: CDR1 SQVTM, CDR2 ANQGSEA. Trimming took off 4 bases at V and 4 bases at J, with 10 bases between the two ends. The CDR3, as DNA: TGCAGCGTTGGCAGGGCCCGAGAGACCCAGTACTTC. The encoded protein is CSVGRARETQYF.

This clonotype appeared many times. The V call is TRBV2, the J call TRBJ1-2; no firm D call. The germline CDR1 and CDR2 sequences are SNHLY and FYNNEI. The CDR3 is made up of 8 amino acids. CDR3 nucleotides: TGTGCTAACTATGGCTACACCTTC. It specifies CANYGYTF.